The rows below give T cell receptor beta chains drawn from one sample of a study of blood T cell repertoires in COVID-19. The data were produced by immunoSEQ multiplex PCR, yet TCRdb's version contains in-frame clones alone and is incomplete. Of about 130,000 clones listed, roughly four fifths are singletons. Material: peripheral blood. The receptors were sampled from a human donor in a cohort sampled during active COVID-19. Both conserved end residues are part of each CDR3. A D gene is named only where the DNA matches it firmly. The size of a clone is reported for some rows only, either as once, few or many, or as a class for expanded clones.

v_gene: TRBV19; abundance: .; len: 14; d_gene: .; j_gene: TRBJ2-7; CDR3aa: CASRGPGEAYEQYF; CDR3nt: TGTGCCAGTAGGGGCCCGGGGGAAGCCTACGAGCAGTACTTC
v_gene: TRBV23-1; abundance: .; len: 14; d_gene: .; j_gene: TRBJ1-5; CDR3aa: CAGYFYRGNQPQHF; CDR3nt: TGCGCCGGGTACTTCTATCGAGGAAATCAGCCCCAGCATTTT
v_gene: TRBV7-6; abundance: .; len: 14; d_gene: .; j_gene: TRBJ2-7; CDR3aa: CASSLEGSSYEQYF; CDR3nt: TGTGCCAGCAGCTTAGAGGGGTCCTCCTACGAGCAGTACTTC
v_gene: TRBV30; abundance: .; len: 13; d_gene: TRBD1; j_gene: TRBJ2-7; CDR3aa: CACSRTGVYEQYF; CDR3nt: TGTGCCTGCTCCAGGACAGGGGTCTACGAGCAGTACTTC
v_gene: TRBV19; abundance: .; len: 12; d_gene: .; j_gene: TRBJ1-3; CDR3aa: CAGSTGGNTIYF; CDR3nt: TGTGCCGGATCAACGGGAGGAAACACCATATATTTT
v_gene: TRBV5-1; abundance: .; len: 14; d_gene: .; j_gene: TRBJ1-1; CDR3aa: CASSFGGVSPEAFF; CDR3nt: TGCGCCAGCAGCTTTGGTGGAGTGAGCCCTGAAGCTTTCTTT
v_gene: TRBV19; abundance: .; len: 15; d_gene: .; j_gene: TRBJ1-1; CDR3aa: CASTALGGASTEAFF; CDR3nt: TGTGCCAGTACCGCCCTAGGGGGGGCAAGCACTGAAGCTTTCTTT
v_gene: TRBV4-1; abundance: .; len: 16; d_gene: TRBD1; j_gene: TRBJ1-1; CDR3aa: CASSQLFRGRNTEAFF; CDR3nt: TGCGCCAGCAGCCAATTATTCAGGGGGCGGAACACTGAAGCTTTCTTT
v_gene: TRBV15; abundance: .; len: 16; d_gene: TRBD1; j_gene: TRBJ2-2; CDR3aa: CATSNTDRDHTGELFF; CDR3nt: TGTGCCACCAGTAATACGGACAGGGACCACACCGGGGAGCTGTTTTTT
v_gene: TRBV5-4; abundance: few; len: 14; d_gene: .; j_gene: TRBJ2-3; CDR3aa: CASSFDISTDTQYF; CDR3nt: TGTGCCAGCAGCTTCGACATAAGCACAGATACGCAGTATTTT
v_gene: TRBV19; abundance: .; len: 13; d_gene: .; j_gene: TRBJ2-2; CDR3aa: CASSQAGIGELFF; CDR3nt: TGTGCCAGTAGCCAGGCGGGAATCGGGGAGCTGTTTTTT
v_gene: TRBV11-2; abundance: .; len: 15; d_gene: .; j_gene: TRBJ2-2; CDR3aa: CASSLGGTNTGELFF; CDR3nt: TGTGCCAGCAGCTTAGGCGGGACGAACACCGGGGAGCTGTTTTTT
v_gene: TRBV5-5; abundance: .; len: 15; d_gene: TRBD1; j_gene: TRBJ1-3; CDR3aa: CASSLQGGTGNTIYF; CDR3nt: TGTGCCAGCAGCCTACAGGGGGGGACTGGAAACACCATATATTTT
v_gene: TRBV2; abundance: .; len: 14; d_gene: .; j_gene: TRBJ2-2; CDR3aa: CASSVLTGSGELFF; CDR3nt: TGTGCCAGCAGTGTACTTACAGGATCCGGGGAGCTGTTTTTT
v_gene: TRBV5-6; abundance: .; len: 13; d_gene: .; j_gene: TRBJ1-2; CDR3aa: CASSLGRMNGYTF; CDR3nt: TGTGCCAGCAGCTTGGGGAGGATGAATGGCTACACCTTC
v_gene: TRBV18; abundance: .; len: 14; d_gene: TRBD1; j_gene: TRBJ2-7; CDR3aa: CASSTGQGAYEQYF; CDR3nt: TGTGCCAGCTCAACCGGACAGGGGGCCTACGAGCAGTACTTC
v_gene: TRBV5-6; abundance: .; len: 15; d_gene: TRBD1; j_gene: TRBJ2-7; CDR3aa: CASSFIRGSHYEQYF; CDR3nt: TGTGCCAGCAGCTTTATCAGGGGGTCCCACTACGAGCAGTACTTC
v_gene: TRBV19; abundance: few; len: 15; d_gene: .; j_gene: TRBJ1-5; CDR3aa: CASSPLTQGIQPQHF; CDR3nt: TGTGCCAGTAGTCCCTTGACACAGGGAATTCAGCCCCAGCATTTT
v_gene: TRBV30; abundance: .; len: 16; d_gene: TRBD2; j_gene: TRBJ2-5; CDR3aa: CAWSVGFTSGQETQYF; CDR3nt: TGTGCCTGGAGTGTAGGTTTTACTAGCGGGCAAGAGACCCAGTACTTC
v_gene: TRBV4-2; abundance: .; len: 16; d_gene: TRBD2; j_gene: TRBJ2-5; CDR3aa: CASSQDPSGGGETQYF; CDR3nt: TGTGCCAGCAGCCAAGATCCCAGCGGGGGAGGCGAGACCCAGTACTTC
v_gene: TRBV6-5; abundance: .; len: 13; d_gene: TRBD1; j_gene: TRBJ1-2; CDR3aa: CASRFRDRGGYTF; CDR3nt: TGTGCCAGCAGATTCCGAGACAGGGGCGGCTACACCTTC
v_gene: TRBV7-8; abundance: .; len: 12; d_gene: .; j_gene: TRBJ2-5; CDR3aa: CASSSTGETQYF; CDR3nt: TGTGCCAGCAGCTCTACAGGGGAGACCCAGTACTTC
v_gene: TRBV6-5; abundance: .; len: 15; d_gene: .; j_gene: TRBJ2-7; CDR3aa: CASSYSTAPRYEQYF; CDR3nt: TGTGCCAGCAGTTACTCGACGGCTCCCAGGTACGAGCAGTACTTC
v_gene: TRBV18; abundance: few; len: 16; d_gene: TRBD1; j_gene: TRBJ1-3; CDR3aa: CASSPQGQGSGNTIYF; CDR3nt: TGTGCCAGCTCACCACAAGGACAGGGCTCTGGAAACACCATATATTTT
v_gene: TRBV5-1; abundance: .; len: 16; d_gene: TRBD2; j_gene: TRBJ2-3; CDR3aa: CASSLVLAGGPDTQYF; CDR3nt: TGCGCCAGCAGCTTGGTGCTAGCGGGGGGGCCAGATACGCAGTATTTT